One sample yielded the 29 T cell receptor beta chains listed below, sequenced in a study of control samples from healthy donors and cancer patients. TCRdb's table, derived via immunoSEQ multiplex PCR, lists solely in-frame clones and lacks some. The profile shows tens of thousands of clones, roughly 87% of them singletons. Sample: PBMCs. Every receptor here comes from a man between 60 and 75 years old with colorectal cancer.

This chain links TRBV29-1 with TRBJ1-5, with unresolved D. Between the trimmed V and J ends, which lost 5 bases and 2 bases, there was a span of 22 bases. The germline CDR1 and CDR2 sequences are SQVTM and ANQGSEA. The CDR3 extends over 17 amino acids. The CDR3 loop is CSVYRFLCWGGNQPQHF. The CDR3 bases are TGCAGCGTTTATAGGTTTCTGTGTTGGGGTGGCAATCAGCCCCAGCATTTT.

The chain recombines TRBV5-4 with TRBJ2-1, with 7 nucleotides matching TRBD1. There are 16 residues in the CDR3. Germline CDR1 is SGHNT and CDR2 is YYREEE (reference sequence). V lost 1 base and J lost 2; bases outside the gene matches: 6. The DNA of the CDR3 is TGTGCCAGCAGCTTGCCCCAGGGGGTAGCCTACAATGAGCAGTTCTTC. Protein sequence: CASSLPQGVAYNEQFF.

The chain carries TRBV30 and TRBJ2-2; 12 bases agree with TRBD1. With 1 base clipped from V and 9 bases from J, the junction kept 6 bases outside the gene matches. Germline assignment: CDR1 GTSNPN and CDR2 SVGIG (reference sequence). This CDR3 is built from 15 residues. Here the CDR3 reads CAWSGGTGGFRELFF. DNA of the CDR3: TGTGCCTGGAGTGGGGGGACAGGGGGCTTTCGGGAGCTGTTTTTT. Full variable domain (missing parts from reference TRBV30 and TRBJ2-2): SQTIHQWPATLVQPVGSPLSLECTVEGTSNPNLYWYRQAAGRGLQLLFYSVGIGQISSEVPQNLSASRPQDRQFILSSKKLLLSDSGFYLCAWSGGTGGFRELFFGEGSRLTVL.

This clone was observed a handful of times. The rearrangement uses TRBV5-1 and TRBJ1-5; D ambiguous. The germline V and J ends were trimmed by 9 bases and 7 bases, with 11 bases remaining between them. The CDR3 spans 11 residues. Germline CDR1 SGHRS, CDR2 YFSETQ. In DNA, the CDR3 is TGCGCCACCTTCTTCGGCCAGCCCCAGCATTTT. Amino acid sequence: CATFFGQPQHF.

The CDR3 DNA sequence: TGTGCCAGCAGGCCGACAGGGGGCTACGAGCAGTACTTC. Amino acids: CASRPTGGYEQYF. The chain carries TRBV2 and TRBJ2-7; the match to TRBD1 covers 9 bases. Unmatched junction bases numbered 3, after V lost 6 bases and J lost 3 bases. The CDR3 spans 13 residues. Germline V CDR1 and CDR2: SNHLY, FYNNEI.

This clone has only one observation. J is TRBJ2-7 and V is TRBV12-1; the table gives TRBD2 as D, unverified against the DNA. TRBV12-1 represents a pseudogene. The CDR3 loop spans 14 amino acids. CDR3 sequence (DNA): TGTGCCAGCAGCCCTGGACTAGCGGGCTACGAGCAGTACTTC. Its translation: CASSPGLAGYEQYF.

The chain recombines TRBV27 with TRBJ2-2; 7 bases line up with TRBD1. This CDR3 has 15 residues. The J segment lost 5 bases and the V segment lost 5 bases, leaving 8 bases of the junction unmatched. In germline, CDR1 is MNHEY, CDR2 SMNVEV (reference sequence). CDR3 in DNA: TGTGCCAGCAGTATCCGGGGACAGACTACCGGGGAGCTGTTTTTT. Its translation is CASSIRGQTTGELFF.

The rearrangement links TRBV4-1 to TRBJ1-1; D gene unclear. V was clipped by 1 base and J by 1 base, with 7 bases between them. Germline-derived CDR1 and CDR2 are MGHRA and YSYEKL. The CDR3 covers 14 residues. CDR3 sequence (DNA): TGCGCCAGCAGCCAAGTGACACCGAACACTGAAGCTTTCTTT. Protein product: CASSQVTPNTEAFF.

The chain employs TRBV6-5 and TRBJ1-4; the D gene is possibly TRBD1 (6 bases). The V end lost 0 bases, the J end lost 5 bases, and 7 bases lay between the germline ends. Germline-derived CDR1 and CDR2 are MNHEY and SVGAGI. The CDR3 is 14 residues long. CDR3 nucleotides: TGTGCCAGCAGTTACTCCCAGGGGAATGAAAAACTGTTTTTT. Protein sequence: CASSYSQGNEKLFF.

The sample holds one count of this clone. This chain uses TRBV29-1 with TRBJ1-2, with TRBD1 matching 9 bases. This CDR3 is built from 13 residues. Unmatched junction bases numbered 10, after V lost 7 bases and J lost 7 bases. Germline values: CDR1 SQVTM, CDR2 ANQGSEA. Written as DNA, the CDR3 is TGCAGCGCCCAGCCGACAGGGGGAGGTGGCTACACCTTC. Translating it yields CSAQPTGGGGYTF. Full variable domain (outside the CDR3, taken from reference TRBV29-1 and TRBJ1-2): SAVISQKPSRDICQRGTSLTIQCQVDSQVTMMFWYRQQPGQSLTLIATANQGSEATYESGFVIDKFPISRPNLTFSTLTVSNMSPEDSSIYLCSAQPTGGGGYTFGSGTRLTVV.

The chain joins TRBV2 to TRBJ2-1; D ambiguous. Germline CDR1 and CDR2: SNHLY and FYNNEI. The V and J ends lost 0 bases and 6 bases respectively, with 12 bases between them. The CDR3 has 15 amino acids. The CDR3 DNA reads TGTGCCAGCAGTGAAGCTAGGGCAGGCCGCAATGAGCAGTTCTTC. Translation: CASSEARAGRNEQFF.

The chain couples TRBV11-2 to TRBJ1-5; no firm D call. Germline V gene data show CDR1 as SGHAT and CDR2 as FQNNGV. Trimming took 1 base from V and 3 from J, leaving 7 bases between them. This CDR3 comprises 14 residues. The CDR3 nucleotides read TGTGCCAGCAGCTTAGCCGGCCCCAATCAGCCCCAGCATTTT. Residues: CASSLAGPNQPQHF.

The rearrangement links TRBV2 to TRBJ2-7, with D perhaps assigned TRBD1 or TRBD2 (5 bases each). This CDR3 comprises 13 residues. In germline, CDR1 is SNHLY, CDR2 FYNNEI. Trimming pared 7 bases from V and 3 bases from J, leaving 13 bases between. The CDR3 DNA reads TGTGCCAGCAAAAGAGGGCAGGGCTACGAGCAGTACTTC. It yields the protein CASKRGQGYEQYF.

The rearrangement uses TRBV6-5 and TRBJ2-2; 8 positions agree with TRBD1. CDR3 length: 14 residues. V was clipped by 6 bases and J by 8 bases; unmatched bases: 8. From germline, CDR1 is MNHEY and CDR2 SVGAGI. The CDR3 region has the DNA TGTGCCAGCAGCCTACGGACAGGGAGTGGGGAGCTGTTTTTT. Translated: CASSLRTGSGELFF.

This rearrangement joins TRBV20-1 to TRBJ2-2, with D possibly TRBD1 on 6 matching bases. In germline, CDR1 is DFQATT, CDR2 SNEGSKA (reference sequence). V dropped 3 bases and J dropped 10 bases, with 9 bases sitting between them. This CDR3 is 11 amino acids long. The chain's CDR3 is CSARDSMELFF. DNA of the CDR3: TGCAGTGCTAGGGACAGTATGGAGCTGTTTTTT.

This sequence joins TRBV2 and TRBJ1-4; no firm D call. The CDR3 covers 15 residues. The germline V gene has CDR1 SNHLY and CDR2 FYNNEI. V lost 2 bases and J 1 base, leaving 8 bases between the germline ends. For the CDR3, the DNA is TGTGCCAGCAGTGAACTAGGAATAACTAATGAAAAACTGTTTTTT. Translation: CASSELGITNEKLFF.

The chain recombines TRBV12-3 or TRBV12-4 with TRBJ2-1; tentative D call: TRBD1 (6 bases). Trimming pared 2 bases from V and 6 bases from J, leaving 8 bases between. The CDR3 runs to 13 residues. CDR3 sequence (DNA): TGTGCCAGCAGTTTACGAGGGGGCAATGAGCAGTTCTTC. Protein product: CASSLRGGNEQFF.

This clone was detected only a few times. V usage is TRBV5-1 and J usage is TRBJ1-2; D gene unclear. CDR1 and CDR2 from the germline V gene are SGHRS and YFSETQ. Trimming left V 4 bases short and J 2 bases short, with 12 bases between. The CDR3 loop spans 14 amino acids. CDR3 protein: CASSRLADNYGYTF. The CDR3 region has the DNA TGCGCCAGCAGCCGCCTGGCGGACAACTATGGCTACACCTTC.

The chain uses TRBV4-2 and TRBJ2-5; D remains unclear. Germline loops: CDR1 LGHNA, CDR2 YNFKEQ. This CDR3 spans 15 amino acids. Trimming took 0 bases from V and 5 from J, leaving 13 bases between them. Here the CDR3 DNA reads TGTGCCAGCAGCCAAGATCTAATTAGCTGGGAGACCCAGTACTTC. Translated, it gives CASSQDLISWETQYF.

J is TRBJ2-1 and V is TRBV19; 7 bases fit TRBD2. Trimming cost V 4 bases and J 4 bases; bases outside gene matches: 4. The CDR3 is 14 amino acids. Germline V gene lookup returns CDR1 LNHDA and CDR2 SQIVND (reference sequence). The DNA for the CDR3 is TGTGCCAGTAGTACCCAGCGGGGTTACAATGAGCAGTTCTTC. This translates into CASSTQRGYNEQFF.

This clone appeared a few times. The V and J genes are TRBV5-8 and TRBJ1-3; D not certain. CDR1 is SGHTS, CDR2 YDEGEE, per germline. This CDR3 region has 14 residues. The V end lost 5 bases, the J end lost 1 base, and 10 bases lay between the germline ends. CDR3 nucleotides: TGTGCCAGCAGGTCGGTTAGTTCTGGAAACACCATATATTTT. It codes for CASRSVSSGNTIYF.

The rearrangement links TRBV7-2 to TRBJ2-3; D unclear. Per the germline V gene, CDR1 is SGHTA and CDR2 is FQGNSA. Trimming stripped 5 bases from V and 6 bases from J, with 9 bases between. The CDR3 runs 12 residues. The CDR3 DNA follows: TGTGCCAGCAGCAACTTTGGGGATACGCAGTATTTT. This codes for CASSNFGDTQYF.

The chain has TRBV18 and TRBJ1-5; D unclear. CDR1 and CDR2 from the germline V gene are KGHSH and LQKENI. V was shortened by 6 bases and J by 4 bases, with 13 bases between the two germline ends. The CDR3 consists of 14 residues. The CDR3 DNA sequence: TGTGCCAGCTCCCCCGCGGAGTTAAATCAGCCCCAGCATTTT. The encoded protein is CASSPAELNQPQHF.

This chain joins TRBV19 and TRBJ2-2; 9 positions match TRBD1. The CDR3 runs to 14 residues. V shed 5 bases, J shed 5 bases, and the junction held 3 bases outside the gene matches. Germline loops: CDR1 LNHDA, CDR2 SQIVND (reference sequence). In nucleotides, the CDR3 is TGTGCCAGTAGTGCACAGGGGGCGACCGGGGAGCTGTTTTTT. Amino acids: CASSAQGATGELFF.

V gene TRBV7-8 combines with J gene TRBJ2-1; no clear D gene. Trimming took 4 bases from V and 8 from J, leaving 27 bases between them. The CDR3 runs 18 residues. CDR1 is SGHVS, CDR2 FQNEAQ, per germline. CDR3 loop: CASSSPRRSAFPGDEQFF. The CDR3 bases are TGTGCCAGCAGCTCTCCCCGAAGGTCTGCTTTTCCCGGCGATGAGCAGTTCTTC.

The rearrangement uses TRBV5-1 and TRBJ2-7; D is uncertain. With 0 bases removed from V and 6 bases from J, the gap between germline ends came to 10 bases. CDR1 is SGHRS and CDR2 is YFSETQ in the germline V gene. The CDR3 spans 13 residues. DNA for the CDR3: TGCGCCAGCAGCTTGGAGGGTACGGGCGAGCAGTACTTC. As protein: CASSLEGTGEQYF.

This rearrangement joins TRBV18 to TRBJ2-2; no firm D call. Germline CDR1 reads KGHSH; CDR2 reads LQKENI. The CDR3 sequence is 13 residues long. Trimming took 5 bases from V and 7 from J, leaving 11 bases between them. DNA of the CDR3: TGTGCCAGCTCATCGAACAGCAACGGGGAGCTGTTTTTT. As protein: CASSSNSNGELFF.

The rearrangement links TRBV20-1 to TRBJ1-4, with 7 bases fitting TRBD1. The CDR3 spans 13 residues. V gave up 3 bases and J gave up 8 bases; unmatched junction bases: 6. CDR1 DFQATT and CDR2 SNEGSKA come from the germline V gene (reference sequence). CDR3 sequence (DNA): TGCAGTGCTAGTAGACAGGGAGGGGAAAAACTGTTTTTT. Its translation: CSASRQGGEKLFF.

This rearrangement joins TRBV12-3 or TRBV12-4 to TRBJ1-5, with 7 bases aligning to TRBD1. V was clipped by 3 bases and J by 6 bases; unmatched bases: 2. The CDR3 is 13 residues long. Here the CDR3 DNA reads TGTGCCAGCAGTTTGGGACAGCCTCAGCCCCAGCATTTT. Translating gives CASSLGQPQPQHF.